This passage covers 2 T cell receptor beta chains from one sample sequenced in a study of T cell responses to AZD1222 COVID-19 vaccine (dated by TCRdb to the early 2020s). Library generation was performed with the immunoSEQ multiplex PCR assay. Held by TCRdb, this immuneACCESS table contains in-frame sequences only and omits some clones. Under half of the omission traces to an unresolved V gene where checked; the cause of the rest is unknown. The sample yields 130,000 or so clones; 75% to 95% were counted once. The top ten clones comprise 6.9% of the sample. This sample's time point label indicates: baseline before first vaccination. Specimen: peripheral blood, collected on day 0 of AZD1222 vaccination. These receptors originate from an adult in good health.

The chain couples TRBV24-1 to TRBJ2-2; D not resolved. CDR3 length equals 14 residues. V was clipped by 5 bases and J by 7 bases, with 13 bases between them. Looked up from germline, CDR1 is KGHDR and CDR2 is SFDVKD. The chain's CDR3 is CATSVNDRRGELFF. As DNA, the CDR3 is TGTGCCACCAGTGTTAATGACCGGCGCGGGGAGCTGTTTTTT.

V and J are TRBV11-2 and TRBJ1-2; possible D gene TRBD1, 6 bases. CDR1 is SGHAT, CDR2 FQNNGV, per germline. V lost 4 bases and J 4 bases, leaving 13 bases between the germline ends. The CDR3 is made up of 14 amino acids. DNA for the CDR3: TGTGCCAGCAGCTCAACAGGGTTAGGCTATGGCTACACCTTC. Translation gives CASSSTGLGYGYTF.